A selection of T cell receptor beta chains follows, all from one sample in a study of CD8+ T cells in alopecia areata. Profiling relied on immunoSEQ multiplex PCR, and the TCRdb table lists in-frame clones only, not all of them. Of about 190,000 clones in the sample, approximately 60% were seen once. Sequencing used CD4+ T cells sorted from blood, obtained at week 4, from a patient treated with tofacitinib. The source is a human donor with alopecia areata. Each CDR3 is given with its conserved first and last residue. The D gene is left open where the match is weak. The size entry is marked missing in some rows and otherwise reads once, few, many or a size class.

clone_size d_call j_call v_call cdr3_aa cdr3_nt
few TRBD2 TRBJ2-1 TRBV14 CASSLSSGGEQFF TGTGCCAGCAGCCTTTCTAGCGGTGGCGAGCAGTTCTTC
- TRBD1 TRBJ1-2 TRBV30 CAWALRDSDGYTF TGTGCCTGGGCACTTAGGGACAGCGATGGCTACACCTTC
- - TRBJ1-4 TRBV29-1 CSVAAWGREGEKLFF TGCAGCGTTGCCGCATGGGGCAGGGAGGGAGAAAAACTGTTTTTT
- - TRBJ1-1 TRBV7-9 CASSASLTGSNTEAFF TGTGCCAGCAGCGCCTCGCTAACTGGATCGAACACTGAAGCTTTCTTT
- - TRBJ2-3 TRBV30 CAWTYYGGTDTQYF TGTGCCTGGACCTACTACGGGGGCACAGATACGCAGTATTTT
few - TRBJ2-1 TRBV15 CATSRDLTGLAFF TGTGCCACCAGCAGAGATTTGACGGGGTTGGCGTTCTTC
- - TRBJ1-5 TRBV30 CAWSDRADQPQHF TGTGCCTGGAGTGACAGGGCCGATCAGCCCCAGCATTTT
- - TRBJ2-5 TRBV7-8 CASSLEYSIQETQYF TGTGCCAGCAGCTTAGAGTACAGCATTCAAGAGACCCAGTACTTC
few - TRBJ1-4 TRBV15 CATRAPRDEKLFF TGTGCCACCAGAGCCCCGAGGGATGAAAAACTGTTTTTT
- TRBD1 TRBJ2-7 TRBV30 CAWSLGQPLSEQYF TGTGCCTGGAGTTTGGGACAGCCGTTGTCCGAGCAGTACTTC
- TRBD2 TRBJ2-1 TRBV7-2 CASTRGLAYNEQFF TGTGCCAGCACCCGGGGACTAGCATACAATGAGCAGTTCTTC
- - TRBJ2-1 TRBV9 CASSVELASSYNEQFF TGTGCCAGCAGCGTAGAACTAGCTAGCTCCTACAATGAGCAGTTCTTC
- TRBD2 TRBJ2-2 TRBV29-1 CSVTGLAGVDTGELFF TGCAGCGTAACAGGACTAGCGGGAGTTGACACCGGGGAGCTGTTTTTT
few - TRBJ1-5 TRBV2 CASSVGRTNQPQHF TGTGCCAGCAGTGTCGGAAGGACAAATCAGCCCCAGCATTTT
- - TRBJ2-7 TRBV7-8 CASSSPQDSYEQYF TGTGCCAGCAGCTCCCCACAGGACTCCTACGAGCAGTACTTC
- - TRBJ2-3 TRBV2 CASSEGLITDTQYF TGTGCCAGCAGTGAAGGGCTTATAACAGATACGCAGTATTTT
- TRBD1 TRBJ1-2 TRBV6-1 CASTGGVHYGYTF TGTGCCAGCACAGGGGGCGTACACTATGGCTACACCTTC
- - TRBJ2-1 TRBV29-1 CSLRWGDYNEQFF TGCAGTCTTCGTTGGGGAGACTACAATGAGCAGTTCTTC
- - TRBJ2-2 TRBV9 CASSPRLFTGELFF TGTGCCAGCAGCCCTCGACTGTTTACCGGGGAGCTGTTTTTT
- - TRBJ2-3 TRBV15 CATSRDYRDTQYF TGTGCCACCAGCAGAGATTACAGGGACACGCAGTATTTT
few TRBD1 TRBJ1-2 TRBV29-1 CSDQAGQGAKGYTF TGCAGCGACCAGGCGGGACAGGGGGCAAAAGGCTACACCTTC
few TRBD1 TRBJ2-7 TRBV30 CAWSLRTGNNRYEQYF TGTGCCTGGAGCTTAAGGACAGGCAACAACCGCTACGAGCAGTACTTC
- TRBD1 TRBJ2-7 TRBV30 CAWSGTVSTYEQYF TGTGCCTGGAGCGGGACAGTCTCGACCTACGAGCAGTACTTC
few - TRBJ1-2 TRBV6-1 CASSAGNYGYTF TGTGCCAGCAGTGCCGGGAACTATGGCTACACCTTC
- TRBD2 TRBJ2-5 TRBV27 CASSRGVQETQYF TGTGCCAGCAGTCGGGGGGTGCAAGAGACCCAGTACTTC
- - TRBJ2-1 TRBV5-1 CASSPDSSYNEQFF TGCGCCAGCAGTCCGGACAGTTCCTACAATGAGCAGTTCTTC
- - TRBJ1-1 TRBV11-2 CASSLDVNTEAFF TGTGCCAGCAGCTTAGACGTGAACACTGAAGCTTTCTTT
- - TRBJ1-5 TRBV2 CASVRRLNQPQHF TGTGCCAGCGTCCGACGGCTCAATCAGCCCCAGCATTTT
- - TRBJ1-1 TRBV29-1 CSVGPGREAFF TGCAGCGTTGGCCCAGGACGGGAAGCTTTCTTT
- TRBD1 TRBJ2-2 TRBV5-1 CASTPRTGDGELFF TGCGCCAGCACTCCTCGAACAGGGGACGGGGAGCTGTTTTTT
- - TRBJ2-3 TRBV30 CAWSEGQGGTQYF TGTGCCTGGAGTGAGGGACAAGGTGGAACGCAGTATTTT
few - TRBJ1-1 TRBV19 CASSMNGREPEAFF TGTGCCAGTAGTATGAACGGCAGGGAACCCGAAGCTTTCTTT
- - TRBJ1-5 TRBV15 CATSSRIAPGSNQPQHF TGTGCCACCAGCAGTAGGATTGCCCCGGGGAGCAATCAGCCCCAGCATTTT
- TRBD1 TRBJ2-4 TRBV29-1 CSVSGQGASIQYF TGCAGCGTTAGCGGACAGGGGGCGTCCATTCAGTACTTC
- - TRBJ2-7 TRBV6-5 CASSWTPSYEQYF TGTGCCAGCAGTTGGACACCCTCCTACGAGCAGTACTTC